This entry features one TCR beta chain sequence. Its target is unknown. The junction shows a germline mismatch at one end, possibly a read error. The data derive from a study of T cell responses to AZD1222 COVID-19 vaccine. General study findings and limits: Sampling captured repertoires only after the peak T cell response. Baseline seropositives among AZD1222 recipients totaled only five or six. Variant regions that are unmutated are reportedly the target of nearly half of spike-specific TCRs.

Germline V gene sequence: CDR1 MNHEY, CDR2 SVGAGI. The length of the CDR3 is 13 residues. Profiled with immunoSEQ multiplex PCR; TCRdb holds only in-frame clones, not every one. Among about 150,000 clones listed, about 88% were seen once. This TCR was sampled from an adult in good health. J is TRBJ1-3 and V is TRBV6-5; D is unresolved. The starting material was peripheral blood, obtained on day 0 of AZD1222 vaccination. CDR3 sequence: CASSYTGAGDLNF. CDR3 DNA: TGTGCCAGCAGTTACACCGGTGCGGGTGACCTGAATTTT.